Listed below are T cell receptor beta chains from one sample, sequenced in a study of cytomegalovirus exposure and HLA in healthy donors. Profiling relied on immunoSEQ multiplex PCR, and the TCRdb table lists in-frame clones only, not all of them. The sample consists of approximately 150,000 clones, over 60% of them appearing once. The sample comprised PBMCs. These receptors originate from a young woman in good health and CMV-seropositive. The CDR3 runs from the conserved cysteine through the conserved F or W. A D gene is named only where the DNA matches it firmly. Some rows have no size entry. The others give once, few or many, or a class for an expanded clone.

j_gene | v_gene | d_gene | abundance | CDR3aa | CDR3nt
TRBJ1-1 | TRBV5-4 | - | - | CASSLVGYMNTEAFF | TGTGCCAGCAGCTTGGTTGGTTACATGAACACTGAAGCTTTCTTT
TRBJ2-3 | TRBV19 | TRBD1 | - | CASSIDRTGSRNTQYF | TGTGCCAGTAGTATTGACAGGACAGGGTCAAGGAATACGCAGTATTTT
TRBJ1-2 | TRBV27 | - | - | CASSLIAGALYGYTF | TGTGCCAGCAGTTTAATTGCAGGGGCCCTCTATGGCTACACCTTC
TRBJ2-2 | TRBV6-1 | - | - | CASSEGSAAAITGELFF | TGTGCCAGCAGTGAAGGATCGGCGGCAGCGATCACCGGGGAGCTGTTTTTT
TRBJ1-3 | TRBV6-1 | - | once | CASSAFLGSGNTIYF | TGTGCCAGCAGTGCCTTTCTAGGCTCTGGAAACACCATATATTTT
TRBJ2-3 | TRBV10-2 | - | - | CASKGDTTDTQYF | TGCGCCAGCAAAGGGGATACCACAGATACGCAGTATTTT
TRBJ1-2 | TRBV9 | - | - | CASSVATTRNGYTF | TGTGCCAGCAGCGTAGCTACGACACGAAACGGCTACACCTTC
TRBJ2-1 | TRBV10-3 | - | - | CAIKESSYNEQFF | TGTGCCATCAAGGAGAGCTCCTACAATGAGCAGTTCTTC
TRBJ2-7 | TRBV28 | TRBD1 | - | CASSPDRGHEQYF | TGTGCCAGCAGCCCCGACAGGGGGCACGAGCAGTACTTC
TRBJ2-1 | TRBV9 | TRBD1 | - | CASSGRTGGSYNEQFF | TGTGCCAGCAGCGGACGGACAGGGGGGTCCTACAATGAGCAGTTCTTC
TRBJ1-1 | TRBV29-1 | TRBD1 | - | CSVNRGSTEAFF | TGCAGCGTCAACAGGGGGTCGACTGAAGCTTTCTTT
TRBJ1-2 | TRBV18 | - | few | CASSPTEGFGYGYTF | TGTGCCAGCTCACCCACGGAGGGATTCGGCTATGGCTACACCTTC
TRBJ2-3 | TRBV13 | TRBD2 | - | CASSSLGLAGAGTDTQYF | TGTGCCAGCAGCTCCCTTGGACTAGCGGGAGCAGGCACAGATACGCAGTATTTT
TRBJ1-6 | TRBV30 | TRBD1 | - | CAWSPGTANSPLHF | TGTGCCTGGAGTCCCGGGACAGCTAATTCCCCCCTCCACTTT
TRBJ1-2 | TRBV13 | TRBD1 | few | CASSFRAPGQGDGYTF | TGTGCCAGCAGCTTTAGGGCTCCGGGACAGGGAGATGGCTACACCTTC
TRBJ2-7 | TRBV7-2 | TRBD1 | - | CASSSQPGQPSEQYF | TGTGCCAGCAGCTCTCAACCGGGACAGCCCTCCGAGCAGTACTTC
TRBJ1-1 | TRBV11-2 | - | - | CASSASGRRGTEAFF | TGTGCCAGCAGCGCCTCCGGGAGGAGGGGCACTGAAGCTTTCTTT
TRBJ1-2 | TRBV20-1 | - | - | CSAPAGNGYTF | TGCAGTGCACCCGCAGGGAATGGCTACACCTTC
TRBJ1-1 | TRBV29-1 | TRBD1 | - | CSVAGGPNTEAFF | TGCAGCGTGGCAGGGGGGCCGAACACTGAAGCTTTCTTT
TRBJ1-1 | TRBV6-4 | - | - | CASSDPMTVPNTEAFF | TGTGCCAGCAGTGACCCGATGACAGTTCCTAACACTGAAGCTTTCTTT
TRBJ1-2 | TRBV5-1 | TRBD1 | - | CASRGQGYGYTF | TGCGCCAGCAGAGGACAGGGGTATGGCTACACCTTC
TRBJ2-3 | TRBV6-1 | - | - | CASSETGNTQYF | TGTGCCAGCAGTGAAACAGGGAATACGCAGTATTTT
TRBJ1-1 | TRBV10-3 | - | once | CAIRERQTNTEAFF | TGTGCCATCAGGGAACGACAGACCAACACTGAAGCTTTCTTT
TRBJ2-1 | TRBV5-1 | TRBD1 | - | CASSLGDRYNEQFF | TGCGCCAGCAGCTTGGGGGACAGATACAATGAGCAGTTCTTC
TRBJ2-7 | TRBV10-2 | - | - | CASSDWRDTYEQYF | TGCGCCAGCAGTGACTGGAGGGATACCTACGAGCAGTACTTC
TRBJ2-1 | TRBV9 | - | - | CASSVQLASYNEQFF | TGTGCCAGCAGCGTACAACTAGCCTCCTACAATGAGCAGTTCTTC
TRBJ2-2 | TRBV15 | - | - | CATSRGGDNTGELFF | TGTGCCACCAGCAGAGGGGGAGACAACACCGGGGAGCTGTTTTTT
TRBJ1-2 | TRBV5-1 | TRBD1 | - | CASSSGFGTQPGQGAGGYTF | TGCGCCAGCAGCTCCGGCTTCGGAACCCAACCGGGACAGGGGGCTGGTGGCTACACCTTC
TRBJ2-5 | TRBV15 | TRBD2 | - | CATSTSRGAQETQYF | TGTGCCACCAGCACGTCGCGGGGGGCCCAAGAGACCCAGTACTTC